The 17 T cell receptor beta chains presented below share a single source sample, sequenced in a study of shared clonotypes between healthy human individuals. CD8 cells classed as naive were CD45RO-negative and positively selected for CCR7, excluding terminally differentiated effector memory CD45RA+ cells. Assay: immunoSEQ multiplex PCR; the TCRdb copy retains only in-frame clones and omits some. The sample includes around 600,000 clones, 85% to 95% seen only once; the top ten take around 0.12%. Sample: naive CD8+ T cells sorted from blood. The receptor set was obtained from a woman aged 25 to 39 in good health.

This clone appeared once. The V and J genes are TRBV7-9 and TRBJ1-2, with 7 bases fitting TRBD1. The J segment lost 0 bases and the V segment lost 4 bases, leaving 8 bases of the junction unmatched. Germline assignment: CDR1 SEHNR and CDR2 FQNEAQ (reference sequence). CDR3 size: 16 residues. CDR3 nucleotides: TGTGCCAGCAGCTCTGGACAGGACCAAGCTAACTATGGCTACACCTTC. This translates into CASSSGQDQANYGYTF.

V gene TRBV11-2 combines with J gene TRBJ2-7, with D perhaps matching TRBD1 (6 bases). V lost 8 bases, J lost 0 bases, and 11 bases lay in between. The CDR3 runs 13 residues. Per germline, CDR1 SGHAT and CDR2 FQNNGV. CDR3 DNA: TGTGCCAGCGGAGACAGGAGCTCCTACGAGCAGTACTTC. It encodes CASGDRSSYEQYF.

The chain is built from TRBV11-2 and TRBJ2-7, with 7 bases aligning to TRBD1. The trim removed 5 bases at V and 3 bases at J, leaving 7 bases unmatched. Germline-derived CDR1 and CDR2 are SGHAT and FQNNGV. The CDR3 consists of 14 residues. CDR3 DNA: TGTGCCAGCAGCCCGACGGGACAGTTCTACGAGCAGTACTTC. It codes for CASSPTGQFYEQYF.

This clone is a singleton in its sample. The V gene is TRBV13, the J gene TRBJ2-1, with 8 positions matching TRBD1. The CDR3 length is 15 residues. Germline V gene lookup returns CDR1 PRHDT and CDR2 FYEKMQ (reference sequence). V dropped 4 bases and J dropped 8; count of bases not matched to a gene: 10. As DNA, the CDR3 is TGTGCCAGCAGCTCCAACTTAGGACAGGGCGATGAGCAGTTCTTC. Its translation is CASSSNLGQGDEQFF.

About this clone: Compared with germline, one end of the junction differs, possibly owing to a read error. V is TRBV27 and J is TRBJ2-7; 7 bases map to TRBD2. Germline values: CDR1 MNHEY, CDR2 SMNVEV (reference sequence). The CDR3 covers 14 residues. DNA for the CDR3: TGTGCCAGCAGGCGGGGGACCGCCTCCGACGAGCAGTACTTC. Protein sequence: CASRRGTASDEQYF.

This rearrangement joins TRBV4-1 to TRBJ1-1; D gene ambiguous. V lost 1 base and J lost 3, with 12 bases in between. The CDR3 is 15 residues long. Germline CDR1 is MGHRA and CDR2 is YSYEKL. The CDR3 loop is CASSQVYTGYTEAFF. In DNA form, the CDR3 reads TGCGCCAGCAGCCAAGTGTATACTGGGTACACTGAAGCTTTCTTT.

The chain is built from TRBV28 and TRBJ2-2; weak D call: TRBD2 (6 bases). CDR1 and CDR2 from the germline V gene are MDHEN and SYDVKM. Trimming took 5 bases from V and 0 from J, leaving 16 bases between them. The CDR3 covers 17 residues. This chain's CDR3 is CASSPIGGISNTGELFF. For the CDR3, the DNA is TGTGCCAGCAGTCCAATCGGGGGAATTTCGAACACCGGGGAGCTGTTTTTT.

The rearrangement joins TRBV27 to TRBJ1-1, with 9 bases that match TRBD1. The V gene's germline CDR1 is MNHEY and CDR2 SMNVEV (reference sequence). Trimming at V came to 3 bases and at J to 3 bases, leaving 11 bases not matched to a gene. This CDR3 comprises 17 residues. The CDR3 sequence: CASSLKGNRGLDTEAFF. As DNA, the CDR3 is TGTGCCAGCAGTTTGAAAGGAAACAGGGGGCTGGACACTGAAGCTTTCTTT.

The chain recombines TRBV5-1 with TRBJ2-1, with D unresolved. CDR1 is SGHRS and CDR2 is YFSETQ in the germline V gene. The CDR3 extends over 15 amino acids. Trimming removed 1 base at V and 0 bases at J, with 8 bases between. Here the CDR3 reads CASSLIPDSYNEQFF. In DNA form, the CDR3 reads TGCGCCAGCAGCTTGATTCCAGACTCCTACAATGAGCAGTTCTTC.

This chain joins TRBV21-1 and TRBJ2-7. TRBV21-1 is recorded as a pseudogene. There are 16 residues in the CDR3. The CDR3 DNA sequence: TGTGCCAGCAGCAAAACCGGGGGCCCCATTTTCTACGAGCAGTACTTC. Encoded protein: CASSKTGGPIFYEQYF.

The CDR3 nucleotides are TGTGCCAGCAGTTACAGCGGAGGCCACGAGCAGTACTTC. It specifies CASSYSGGHEQYF. The gene calls are TRBV27 and TRBJ2-5, with TRBD2 as a possible D gene (5 bases). The J call may be wrong; the DNA end is better matched by TRBJ2-7. The germline CDR1 and CDR2 sequences are MNHEY and SMNVEV (reference sequence). The CDR3 consists of 13 residues.

The rearrangement joins TRBV13 to TRBJ2-7; D possibly corresponds to TRBD1 (5 bases). Germline V CDR1 and CDR2: PRHDT, FYEKMQ (reference sequence). The V end lost 5 bases, the J end lost 2 bases, and 13 bases lay between the germline ends. There are 14 residues in the CDR3. CDR3: CASSKGAGTYEQYF. CDR3 nucleotide sequence: TGTGCCAGCAGCAAAGGGGCAGGGACCTACGAGCAGTACTTC.

The rearrangement joins TRBV4-1 to TRBJ2-3; 7 bases map to TRBD1. The V and J ends lost 5 bases and 4 bases, in that order; junction bases with no gene match: 9. There are 15 residues in the CDR3. Germline values: CDR1 MGHRA, CDR2 YSYEKL. CDR3 protein: CASSDRDSDPDTQYF. In DNA form, the CDR3 reads TGCGCCAGCAGCGACCGGGACAGCGACCCAGATACGCAGTATTTT.

The count of this clone is one. This rearrangement joins TRBV28 to TRBJ2-7, with D perhaps TRBD1 (5 bases). The CDR3 runs 14 residues. Deletions cut 6 bases from V and 0 bases from J, with 12 bases between. Germline values: CDR1 MDHEN, CDR2 SYDVKM. This chain's CDR3 is CASSRRQNSYEQYF. In DNA, the CDR3 is TGTGCCAGCAGCAGACGACAGAACTCCTACGAGCAGTACTTC.

The chain recombines TRBV23-1 with TRBJ2-1, with D perhaps being TRBD1 or TRBD2 (5 bases each). TRBV23-1 belongs to the ORF category, with a function that is uncertain. The CDR3 has 17 residues. The germline V and J ends were trimmed by 7 bases and 5 bases, with 24 bases remaining between them. The CDR3 loop reads CASNKKRARDRDNEQFF. Here the CDR3 DNA reads TGCGCCAGCAACAAAAAGAGGGCCAGGGATCGGGACAATGAGCAGTTCTTC.

This chain connects TRBV7-8 to TRBJ2-5; D not certain. The DNA end favors TRBJ2-7, so the J call may be wrong. The germline gives CDR1 SGHVS, CDR2 FQNEAQ. The CDR3 runs 14 residues. The CDR3 region is CASSSTSAGYEQYF. The DNA of the CDR3 is TGTGCCAGCAGCTCGACGTCGGCCGGCTACGAGCAGTACTTC.

The V gene is TRBV6-5, the J gene TRBJ2-7; TRBD2 matches at 11 bases. The CDR3 totals 15 residues. The junction had 6 bases not matched to a gene; V was cut back by 6 bases and J by 2 bases. The V gene's germline CDR1 is MNHEY and CDR2 SVGAGI. The CDR3 loop reads CASRALAGDAYEQYF. Here the CDR3 DNA reads TGTGCCAGCAGGGCACTAGCGGGAGACGCCTACGAGCAGTACTTC.